This is a list of T cell receptor beta chains from one sample in a study of beta chain features in type 1 diabetes. The protocol was immunoSEQ multiplex PCR, while the TCRdb copy is restricted to in-frame clones and leaves out a portion. The data show 200,000 to 250,000 clones, under 13% seen once. Sequenced input: central memory CD4+ T cells from blood. These receptors all stem from a man aged 18-30 years in good health. Each CDR3 is given with its conserved first and last residue. Fields, in order: CDR3 protein, CDR3 DNA, clone size, D gene, V gene, J gene. The D gene is left open where the match is weak. Clone size is shown for a subset of rows, as once, few, many or a class of expanded clone.

CDR3: CASSQGGVYTEAFF; DNA: TGCGCCAGCAGCCAAGGCGGGGTATACACTGAAGCTTTCTTT; size: few; D: .; V: TRBV4-3; J: TRBJ1-1
CDR3: CASSQSRRTDTQYF; DNA: TGCGCCAGCAGTCAATCGCGGCGCACAGATACGCAGTATTTT; size: .; D: .; V: TRBV23-1; J: TRBJ2-3
CDR3: CASSSRGVSYEQYF; DNA: TGTGCCAGCAGCTCCCGCGGGGTCTCCTACGAGCAGTACTTC; size: .; D: .; V: TRBV5-6; J: TRBJ2-7
CDR3: CASSRITPGDKNIQYF; DNA: TGTGCCAGCAGCCGCATCACCCCGGGAGACAAAAACATTCAGTACTTC; size: .; D: .; V: TRBV28; J: TRBJ2-4
CDR3: CSVDGLGLDTQYF; DNA: TGCAGCGTTGACGGTCTAGGCTTGGATACGCAGTATTTT; size: many; D: .; V: TRBV29-1; J: TRBJ2-3
CDR3: CASSLGQGYNNEQFF; DNA: TGTGCCAGCAGCCTGGGACAGGGGTATAACAATGAGCAGTTCTTC; size: few; D: TRBD1; V: TRBV7-9; J: TRBJ2-1
CDR3: CASNRFSGANVLTF; DNA: TGTGCCAGCAACAGGTTCTCTGGGGCCAACGTCCTGACTTTC; size: .; D: .; V: TRBV28; J: TRBJ2-6
CDR3: CASSSRGFSGEQFF; DNA: TGTGCCAGCAGCTCCCGGGGATTCAGTGGTGAGCAGTTCTTC; size: .; D: .; V: TRBV7-2; J: TRBJ2-1
CDR3: CASSSIAGEEETQYF; DNA: TGTGCCAGCAGCTCCATAGCGGGAGAAGAAGAGACCCAGTACTTC; size: .; D: TRBD2; V: TRBV7-9; J: TRBJ2-5
CDR3: CASSPRLTGDTDTQYF; DNA: TGTGCCAGCAGCCCCAGGTTGACGGGAGACACAGATACGCAGTATTTT; size: few; D: .; V: TRBV7-8; J: TRBJ2-3
CDR3: CAWSGTGGTEAFF; DNA: TGTGCCTGGTCGGGGACAGGGGGCACTGAAGCTTTCTTT; size: few; D: TRBD1; V: TRBV30; J: TRBJ1-1
CDR3: CASSLNRVDTGELFF; DNA: TGTGCCAGCAGCTTGAACAGGGTCGACACCGGGGAGCTGTTTTTT; size: .; D: .; V: TRBV4-2; J: TRBJ2-2
CDR3: CASSSRRTLDTF; DNA: TGTGCCAGCAGCTCCAGACGGACCCTGGACACCTTC; size: few; D: .; V: TRBV7-2; J: TRBJ1-2
CDR3: CAWRLIGAYEQYF; DNA: TGTGCCTGGAGGTTAATTGGGGCCTACGAGCAGTACTTC; size: few; D: .; V: TRBV30; J: TRBJ2-7
CDR3: CASSRTSGGADTQYF; DNA: TGTGCCAGCAGCCGTACTAGCGGAGGCGCAGATACGCAGTATTTT; size: many; D: TRBD2; V: TRBV7-9; J: TRBJ2-3
CDR3: CASSLVVSGIYNEQFF; DNA: TGTGCCAGCAGCTTAGTGGTCAGCGGGATATACAATGAGCAGTTCTTC; size: medium-sized; D: TRBD2; V: TRBV13; J: TRBJ2-1
CDR3: CASSPSAYNEQFF; DNA: TGTGCCAGCAGCCCTAGCGCGTACAATGAGCAGTTCTTC; size: few; D: .; V: TRBV7-2; J: TRBJ2-1
CDR3: CASSERGDSWTTEQYF; DNA: TGTGCCAGCAGTGAAAGGGGGGACAGCTGGACTACCGAGCAGTACTTC; size: few; D: .; V: TRBV2; J: TRBJ2-7
CDR3: CSVEDRGQGYEQYF; DNA: TGCAGCGTTGAAGATAGGGGACAGGGATACGAGCAGTACTTC; size: .; D: TRBD1; V: TRBV29-1; J: TRBJ2-7
CDR3: CASSQDLYSTDTQYF; DNA: TGCGCCAGCAGCCAAGATCTGTACAGTACAGATACGCAGTATTTT; size: few; D: .; V: TRBV4-1; J: TRBJ2-3
CDR3: CASSYPGLASYEQYF; DNA: TGTGCCAGCAGCTATCCGGGACTAGCATCCTACGAGCAGTACTTC; size: few; D: TRBD2; V: TRBV28; J: TRBJ2-7
CDR3: CASSLVPSYEQYF; DNA: TGTGCCAGCAGCTTAGTGCCCAGCTACGAGCAGTACTTC; size: .; D: .; V: TRBV7-3; J: TRBJ2-7
CDR3: CASSSDGAYEQYF; DNA: TGTGCCAGCTCCTCCGACGGCGCCTACGAGCAGTACTTC; size: .; D: .; V: TRBV18; J: TRBJ2-7
CDR3: CASSPIRTSGSRNEQFF; DNA: TGTGCCAGCAGCCCGATTCGGACTAGCGGGAGCCGGAATGAGCAGTTCTTC; size: few; D: TRBD2; V: TRBV11-2; J: TRBJ2-1
CDR3: CASSPGTFYNEQFF; DNA: TGTGCCAGCAGCCCAGGGACTTTTTACAATGAGCAGTTCTTC; size: .; D: .; V: TRBV13; J: TRBJ2-1
CDR3: CAISRGQGVTDTQYF; DNA: TGTGCCATCAGCAGAGGACAGGGAGTCACAGATACGCAGTATTTT; size: few; D: TRBD1; V: TRBV10-3; J: TRBJ2-3
CDR3: CAWKGGRKHSTDTQYF; DNA: TGTGCCTGGAAAGGGGGCCGGAAACATAGCACAGATACGCAGTATTTT; size: once; D: TRBD1; V: TRBV30; J: TRBJ2-3
CDR3: CASSSQGADTQYF; DNA: TGTGCCAGCAGTTCACAGGGCGCAGATACGCAGTATTTT; size: few; D: .; V: TRBV6-1; J: TRBJ2-3
CDR3: CASSPNRQVSNIAQYF; DNA: TGTGCCAGCAGCCCGAACAGACAGGTTTCCAATATTGCGCAGTATTTT; size: .; D: .; V: TRBV7-2; J: TRBJ2-3